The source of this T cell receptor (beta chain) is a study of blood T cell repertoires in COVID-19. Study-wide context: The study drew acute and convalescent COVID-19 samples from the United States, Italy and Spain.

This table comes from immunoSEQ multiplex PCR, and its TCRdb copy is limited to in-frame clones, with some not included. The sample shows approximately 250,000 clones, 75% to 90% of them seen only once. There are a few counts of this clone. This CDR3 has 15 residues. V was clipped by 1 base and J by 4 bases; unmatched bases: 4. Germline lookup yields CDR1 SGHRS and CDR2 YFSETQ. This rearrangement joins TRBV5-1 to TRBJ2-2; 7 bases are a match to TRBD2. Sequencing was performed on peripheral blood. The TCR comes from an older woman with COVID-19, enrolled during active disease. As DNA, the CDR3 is TGCGCCAGCAGCTTGACTACGGGGGGCACCGGGGAGCTGTTTTTT. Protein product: CASSLTTGGTGELFF.